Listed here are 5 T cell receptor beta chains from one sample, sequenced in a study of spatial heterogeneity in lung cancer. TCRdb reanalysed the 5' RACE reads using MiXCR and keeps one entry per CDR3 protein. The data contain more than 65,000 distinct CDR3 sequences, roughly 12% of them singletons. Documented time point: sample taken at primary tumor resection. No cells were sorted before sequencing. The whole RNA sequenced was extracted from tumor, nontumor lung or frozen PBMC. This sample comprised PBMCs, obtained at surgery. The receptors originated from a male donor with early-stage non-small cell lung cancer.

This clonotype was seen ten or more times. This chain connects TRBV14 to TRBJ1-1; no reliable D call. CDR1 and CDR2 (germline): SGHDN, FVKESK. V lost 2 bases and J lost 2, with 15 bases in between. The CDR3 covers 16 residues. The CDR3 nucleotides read TGTGCCAGCAGCCAAACCTTCCTCTACAGCAACACTGAAGCTTTCTTT. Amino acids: CASSQTFLYSNTEAFF.

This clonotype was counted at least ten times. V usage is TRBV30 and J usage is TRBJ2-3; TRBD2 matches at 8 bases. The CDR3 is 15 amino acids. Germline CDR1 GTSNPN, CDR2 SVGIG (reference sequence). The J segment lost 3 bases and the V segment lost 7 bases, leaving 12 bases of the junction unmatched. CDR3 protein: CASSTSAGETDTQYF. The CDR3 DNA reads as TGTGCCTCCTCGACCTCAGCGGGAGAGACAGATACGCAGTATTTT.

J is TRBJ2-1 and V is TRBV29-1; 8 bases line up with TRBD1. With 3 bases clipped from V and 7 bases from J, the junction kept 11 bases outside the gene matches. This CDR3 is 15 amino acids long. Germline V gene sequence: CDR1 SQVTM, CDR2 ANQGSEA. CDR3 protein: CSVEIWTGKRNEQFF. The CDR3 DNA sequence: TGCAGCGTTGAGATTTGGACAGGGAAGAGAAATGAGCAGTTCTTC.

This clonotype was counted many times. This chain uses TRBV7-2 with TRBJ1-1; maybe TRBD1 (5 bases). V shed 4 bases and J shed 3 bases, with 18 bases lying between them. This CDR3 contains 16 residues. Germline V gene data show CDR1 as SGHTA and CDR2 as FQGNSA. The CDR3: CASSSERGWDYTEAFF. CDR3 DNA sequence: TGTGCCAGCAGCTCGGAACGGGGATGGGACTACACTGAAGCTTTCTTT.

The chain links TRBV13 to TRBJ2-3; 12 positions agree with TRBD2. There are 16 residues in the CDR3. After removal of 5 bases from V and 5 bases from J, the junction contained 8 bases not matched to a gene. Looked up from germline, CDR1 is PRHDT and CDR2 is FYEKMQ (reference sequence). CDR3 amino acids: CASSLRLAGDGDTQYF. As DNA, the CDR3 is TGTGCCAGCAGCCTCCGACTAGCGGGAGACGGAGATACGCAGTATTTT.